This T cell receptor (beta chain) was profiled in a study of blood T cell repertoires in COVID-19. For the study at large: The United States, Italy and Spain provided the acute and convalescent COVID-19 samples. Sample material is recorded as cDNA or gDNA derived from T cells, B-cell-depleted T cells, or PBMCs.

Per the study methods: Amplifying reference gene primers gave estimates of nucleated cell counts. Sequencing was performed with immunoSEQ multiplex PCR; in TCRdb, only in-frame clones are kept and a portion is missing. V and J calls and clone size are as listed in that table; D and trimming were resolved from the DNA. The sample lists 60,000 or so clones; approximately 91% were seen once. The CDR3 sequence is 13 residues long. In germline, CDR1 is KGHSY, CDR2 FQNENV. V lost 5 bases and J lost 9, with 11 bases in between. The receptor was derived from a woman aged 55-75 years with active COVID-19. The chain has TRBV16 and TRBJ1-6, with D possibly TRBD1 on 6 matching bases. The sequencing input was peripheral blood. The DNA of the CDR3 is TGTGCCAGCAGCGGGACATCATTTTCACCCCTCCACTTT. Its translation: CASSGTSFSPLHF.